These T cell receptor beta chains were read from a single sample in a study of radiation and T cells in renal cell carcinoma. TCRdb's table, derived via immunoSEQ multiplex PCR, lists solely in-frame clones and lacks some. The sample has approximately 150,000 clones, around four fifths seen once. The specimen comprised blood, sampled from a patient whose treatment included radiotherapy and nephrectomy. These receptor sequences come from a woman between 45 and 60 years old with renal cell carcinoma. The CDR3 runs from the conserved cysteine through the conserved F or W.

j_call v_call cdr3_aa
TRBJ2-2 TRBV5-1 CASSRGTPAGELFF
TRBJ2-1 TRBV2 CASSEGRAGDEQFF
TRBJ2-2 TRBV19 CASSIAPEEVGELFF
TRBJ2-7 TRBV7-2 CASSLGYESYEQYF
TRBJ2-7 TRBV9 CASSSEVGLAGEQYF
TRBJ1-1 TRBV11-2 CASSWRRGWTEAFF
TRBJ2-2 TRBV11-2 CASDQYTGELFF
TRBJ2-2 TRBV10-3 CAISASGSLITGELFF
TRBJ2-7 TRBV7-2 CATGLAGGLYEQYF
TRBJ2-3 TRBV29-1 CSVVHAATSGRARTDTQYF
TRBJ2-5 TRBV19 CASRGRVEETQYF
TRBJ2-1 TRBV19 CASSIWRDRNEQFF
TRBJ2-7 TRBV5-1 CASSFGTQYEQYF
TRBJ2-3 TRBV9 CASSSGAGAPDTQYF
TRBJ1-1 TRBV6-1 CASSEVTNTEAFF
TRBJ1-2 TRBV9 CASSVSTGALSVYGYTF
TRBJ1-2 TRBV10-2 CASSESNKAGANYGYTF
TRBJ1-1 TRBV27 CASNNRINTEAFF
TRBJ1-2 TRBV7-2 CASSLGQGGYGYTF
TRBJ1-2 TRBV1 CTSSNLLGVHYGYTF
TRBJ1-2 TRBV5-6 CASSAGEYGGYTF
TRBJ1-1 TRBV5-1 CASSLDPGDTEAFF
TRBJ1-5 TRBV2 CASSGDRGRNQPQHF
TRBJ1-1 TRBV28 CASSVRVVSAEAFF
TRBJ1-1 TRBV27 CASHGFVNTEAFF
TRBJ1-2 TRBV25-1 CASSSGSNYGYTF
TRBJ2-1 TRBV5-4 CASSGGVGNEQFF
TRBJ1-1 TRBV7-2 CASSFRDRTEAFF
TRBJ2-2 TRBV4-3 CASSQVVAENTGELFF
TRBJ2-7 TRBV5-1 CASSSQSGAYEQYF
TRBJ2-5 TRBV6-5 CAIGAGYQETQYF
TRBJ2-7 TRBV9 CASSVEPGPVEQYF